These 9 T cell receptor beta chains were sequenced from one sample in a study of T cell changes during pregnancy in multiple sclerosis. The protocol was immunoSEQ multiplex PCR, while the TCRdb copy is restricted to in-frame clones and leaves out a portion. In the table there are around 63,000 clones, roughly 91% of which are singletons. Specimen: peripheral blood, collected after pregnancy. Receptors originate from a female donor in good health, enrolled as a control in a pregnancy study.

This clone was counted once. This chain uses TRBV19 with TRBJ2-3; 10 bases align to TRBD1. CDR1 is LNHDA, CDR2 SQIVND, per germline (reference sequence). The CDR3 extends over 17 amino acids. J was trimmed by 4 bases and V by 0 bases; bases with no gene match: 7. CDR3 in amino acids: CASSIDTGTGVADTQYF. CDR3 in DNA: TGTGCCAGTAGTATAGACACCGGGACAGGGGTTGCAGATACGCAGTATTTT.

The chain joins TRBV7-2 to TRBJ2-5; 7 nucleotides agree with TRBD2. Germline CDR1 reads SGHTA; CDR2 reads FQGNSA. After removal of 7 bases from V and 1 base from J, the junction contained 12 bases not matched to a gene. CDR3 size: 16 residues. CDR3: CASTSQWGGIQETQYF. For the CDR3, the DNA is TGTGCCAGCACCTCCCAGTGGGGGGGAATCCAAGAGACCCAGTACTTC. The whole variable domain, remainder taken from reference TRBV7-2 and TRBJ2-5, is GAGVSQSPSNKVTEKGKDVELRCDPISGHTALYWYRQSLGQGLEFLIYFQGNSAPDKSGLPSDRFSAERTGGSVSTLTIQRTQQEDSAVYLCASTSQWGGIQETQYFGPGTRLLVL.

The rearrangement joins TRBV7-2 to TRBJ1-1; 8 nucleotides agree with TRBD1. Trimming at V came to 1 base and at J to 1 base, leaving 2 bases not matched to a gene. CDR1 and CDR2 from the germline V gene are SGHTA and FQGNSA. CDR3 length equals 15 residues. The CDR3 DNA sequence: TGTGCCAGCAGCTTAGTAGGGACAGGGAACACTGAAGCTTTCTTT. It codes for CASSLVGTGNTEAFF.

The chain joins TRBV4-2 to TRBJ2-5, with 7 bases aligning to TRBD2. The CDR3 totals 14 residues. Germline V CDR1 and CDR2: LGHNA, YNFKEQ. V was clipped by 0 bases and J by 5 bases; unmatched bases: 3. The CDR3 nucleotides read TGTGCCAGCAGCCAAGAGGCCGGGAGGGAGACCCAGTACTTC. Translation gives CASSQEAGRETQYF.

CDR3 protein: CASSVDSEGYEQYF. DNA of the CDR3: TGTGCCAGTAGTGTGGACAGCGAGGGCTACGAGCAGTACTTC. The V gene is TRBV19, the J gene TRBJ2-7; TRBD1 is a possible D gene (6 bases). Germline CDR1 reads LNHDA; CDR2 reads SQIVND (reference sequence). V was clipped by 5 bases and J by 3 bases, with 14 bases between them. The CDR3 length is 14 residues.

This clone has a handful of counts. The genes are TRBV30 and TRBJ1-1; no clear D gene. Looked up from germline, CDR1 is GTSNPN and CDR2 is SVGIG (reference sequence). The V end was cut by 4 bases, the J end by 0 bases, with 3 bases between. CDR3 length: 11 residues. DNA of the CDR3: TGTGCCTGGACGGTGAACACTGAAGCTTTCTTT. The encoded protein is CAWTVNTEAFF.

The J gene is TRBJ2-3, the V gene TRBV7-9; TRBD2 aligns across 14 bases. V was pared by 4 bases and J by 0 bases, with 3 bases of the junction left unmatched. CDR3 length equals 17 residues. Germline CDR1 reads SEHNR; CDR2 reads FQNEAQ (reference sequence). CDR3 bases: TGTGCCAGCAGCTCGACTAGCGGGGGGGCCAGCACAGATACGCAGTATTTT. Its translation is CASSSTSGGASTDTQYF.

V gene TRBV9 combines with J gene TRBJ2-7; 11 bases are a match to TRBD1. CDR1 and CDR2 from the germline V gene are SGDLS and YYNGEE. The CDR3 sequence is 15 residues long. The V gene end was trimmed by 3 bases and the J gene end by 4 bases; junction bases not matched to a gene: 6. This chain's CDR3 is CASSAGQGAGYEQYF. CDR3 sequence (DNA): TGTGCCAGCAGCGCTGGACAGGGGGCAGGTTACGAGCAGTACTTC.

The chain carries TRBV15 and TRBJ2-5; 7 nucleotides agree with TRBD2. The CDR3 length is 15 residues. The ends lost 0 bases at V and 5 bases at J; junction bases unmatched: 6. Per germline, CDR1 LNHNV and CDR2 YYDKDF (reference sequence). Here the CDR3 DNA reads TGTGCCACCAGCAGAGAACCAGCGGGGATGGAGACCCAGTACTTC. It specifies CATSREPAGMETQYF.